This TCR beta chain was captured in a study of cytomegalovirus exposure and HLA in healthy donors. Notes on the study in general: In a later analysis, specific HLA alleles were associated with some 16,000 TCR beta sequences at a 0.05 false discovery rate. Productive rates of about 90% or about 30% were seen for most TCR beta V segments in an earlier analysis. In presence/absence analyses, roughly uniform sequencing depth across donors was assumed.

Worth noting for this clone: Antigen specificity is unknown.

Primers included in the PCR were 60 Vbeta and 13 Jbeta primers. Assay used: immunoSEQ multiplex PCR; TCRdb lists only in-frame clones, some missing. The table has about 97,000 clones, roughly two thirds seen once. With V trimmed by 0 bases and J by 6 bases, 3 bases remained unmatched. Germline-derived CDR1 and CDR2 are SGHRS and YFSETQ. The CDR3 has 15 amino acids. The sample was PBMCs. This receptor was taken from a man in his forties in good health and CMV-seronegative. The chain uses TRBV5-1 and TRBJ1-2; 12 bases line up with TRBD1. In DNA, the CDR3 is TGCGCCAGCAGCTTGGGGGGACAGGGGGCGGATGGCTACACCTTC. Encoded protein: CASSLGGQGADGYTF.